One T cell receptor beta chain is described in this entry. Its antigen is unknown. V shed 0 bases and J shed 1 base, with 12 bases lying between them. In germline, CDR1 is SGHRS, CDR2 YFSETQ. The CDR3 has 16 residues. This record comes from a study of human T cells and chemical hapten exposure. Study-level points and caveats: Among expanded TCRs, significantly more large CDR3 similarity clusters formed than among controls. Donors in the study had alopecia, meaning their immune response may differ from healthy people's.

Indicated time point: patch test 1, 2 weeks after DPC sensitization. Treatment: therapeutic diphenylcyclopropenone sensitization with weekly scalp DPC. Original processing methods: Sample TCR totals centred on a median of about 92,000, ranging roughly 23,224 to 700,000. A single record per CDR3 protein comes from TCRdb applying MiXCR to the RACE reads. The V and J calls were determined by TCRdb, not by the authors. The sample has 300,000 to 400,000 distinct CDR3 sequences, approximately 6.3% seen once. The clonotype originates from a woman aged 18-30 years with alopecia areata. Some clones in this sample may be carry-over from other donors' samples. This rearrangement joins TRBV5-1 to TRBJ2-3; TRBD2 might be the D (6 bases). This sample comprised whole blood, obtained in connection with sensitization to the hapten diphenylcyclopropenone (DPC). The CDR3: CASSLDGGVGTDTQYF. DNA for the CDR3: TGCGCCAGCAGCTTGGACGGAGGGGTCGGCACAGATACGCAGTATTTT.